A single sample is the source of the 21 T cell receptor beta chains below, sequenced in a study of blood T cell repertoires in COVID-19. Repertoires were generated with immunoSEQ multiplex PCR, while TCRdb's copy carries only in-frame clones and drops some. The sample carries roughly 100,000 clones, around 88% recorded once. Sample: peripheral blood. These receptors were taken from a man aged 80 or over with acute or convalescent COVID-19.

The rearrangement joins TRBV25-1 to TRBJ1-3, with unresolved D. Germline assignment: CDR1 MGHDK and CDR2 SYGVNS. The CDR3 runs 14 residues. V shed 1 base and J shed 1 base, with 5 bases lying between them. The CDR3 loop is CASSESGSGNTIYF. The CDR3 nucleotides read TGTGCCAGCAGTGAATCGGGTTCTGGAAACACCATATATTTT. Supplemented by reference TRBV25-1 and TRBJ1-3, the full variable domain reads EADIYQTPRYLVIGTGKKITLECSQTMGHDKMYWYQQDPGMELHLIHYSYGVNSTEKGDLSSESTVSRIRTEHFPLTLESARPSHTSQYLCASSESGSGNTIYFGEGSWLTVV.

The chain links TRBV6-5 to TRBJ1-2, with 10 bases that match TRBD1. CDR1 and CDR2 (germline): MNHEY, SVGAGI. The CDR3 consists of 14 residues. V lost 7 bases and J lost 8; bases outside the gene matches: 10. The CDR3 here is CASTRDRGPGGYTF. The CDR3 DNA sequence: TGTGCCAGCACAAGGGACAGGGGCCCGGGAGGCTACACCTTC.

The V call is TRBV28, the J call TRBJ1-1, with TRBD1 matching 8 bases. Per the germline V gene, CDR1 is MDHEN and CDR2 is SYDVKM. The ends lost 3 bases at V and 3 bases at J; junction bases unmatched: 6. The CDR3 spans 15 residues. CDR3 in DNA: TGTGCCAGCAGTTTGGGGACAGGTTTTGACACTGAAGCTTTCTTT. The encoded protein is CASSLGTGFDTEAFF.

This clone has ten or more counts. This chain joins TRBV19 and TRBJ1-1; D may be TRBD1 (5 bases). V dropped 5 bases and J dropped 1 base, with 11 bases sitting between them. The germline V gene has CDR1 LNHDA and CDR2 SQIVND (reference sequence). The CDR3 length is 14 residues. CDR3 coding DNA: TGTGCCAGTAGTTCTAGAGACAGGAACACTGAAGCTTTCTTT. Its protein product is CASSSRDRNTEAFF.

The chain joins TRBV9 to TRBJ2-2; D ambiguous. Trimming took off 0 bases at V and 4 bases at J, with 13 bases between the two ends. This CDR3 is 16 amino acids long. Germline CDR1 SGDLS, CDR2 YYNGEE. The CDR3: CASSVVASFGTGELFF. The CDR3 DNA sequence: TGTGCCAGCAGCGTAGTAGCCTCCTTTGGCACCGGGGAGCTGTTTTTT.

V and J are TRBV4-2 and TRBJ2-3, with TRBD2 identical over 9 bases. The CDR3 is 18 residues long. Trimming took 4 bases from V and 4 from J; bases not matched to a gene: 15. Per germline, CDR1 LGHNA and CDR2 YNFKEQ. The CDR3 DNA sequence: TGTGCCAGCAGCCGTCGGGTCCCTAGCGGGAACTTCGCAGATACGCAGTATTTT. It is translated as CASSRRVPSGNFADTQYF.

This chain links TRBV14 with TRBJ2-7; TRBD2 might be the D (5 bases). Trimming took off 4 bases at V and 6 bases at J, with 7 bases between the two ends. Germline CDR1 SGHDN, CDR2 FVKESK. The CDR3 is 11 amino acids. CDR3 in amino acids: CASSPGGEQYF. DNA of the CDR3: TGTGCCAGCAGCCCAGGAGGCGAGCAGTACTTC.

V gene TRBV5-4 combines with J gene TRBJ2-2; TRBD1 matches at 8 bases. The germline CDR1 and CDR2 sequences are SGHNT and YYREEE (reference sequence). V dropped 0 bases and J dropped 1; count of bases not matched to a gene: 2. This CDR3 comprises 16 residues. The CDR3 nucleotides are TGTGCCAGCAGCTTGGCAGGGGGCGTGAACACCGGGGAGCTGTTTTTT. It translates to CASSLAGGVNTGELFF.

The rearrangement joins TRBV10-3 to TRBJ2-2; TRBD2 agrees at 15 bases. Germline V CDR1 and CDR2: ENHRY, SYGVKD. The CDR3 sequence is 16 residues long. The trim removed 6 bases at V and 4 bases at J, leaving 3 bases unmatched. CDR3 protein: CAIRGLAGGSTGELFF. The DNA of the CDR3 is TGTGCCATCAGGGGACTAGCGGGAGGAAGCACCGGGGAGCTGTTTTTT.

Only a few counts were recorded for this clone. The genes are TRBV5-1 and TRBJ2-7, with D maybe TRBD2 (6 bases). Per the germline V gene, CDR1 is SGHRS and CDR2 is YFSETQ. The CDR3 is 13 residues long. Trimming removed 5 bases from V and 0 bases from J, with 9 bases in between. The CDR3 protein is CASRNGSSYEQYF. CDR3 nucleotide sequence: TGCGCCAGCAGGAACGGGAGCTCCTACGAGCAGTACTTC.

The chain has TRBV24-1 and TRBJ1-5, with TRBD1 matching over 10 bases. The CDR3 is 16 amino acids. Germline trimming cut 5 bases from V and 3 bases from J; bases unmatched to any gene: 6. Germline V gene lookup returns CDR1 KGHDR and CDR2 SFDVKD. CDR3 bases: TGTGCCACCAGTGCCCGGGACAGGGGCTTCAATCAGCCCCAGCATTTT. Translation gives CATSARDRGFNQPQHF.

This clone was observed a single time. V is TRBV4-3 and J is TRBJ2-2; perhaps TRBD2 as D (6 bases). Germline assignment: CDR1 LGHNA and CDR2 YSLEER. The CDR3 sequence is 17 residues long. With 0 bases removed from V and 0 bases from J, the gap between germline ends came to 11 bases. CDR3 in amino acids: CASSQETGGPNTGELFF. CDR3 sequence (DNA): TGCGCCAGCAGCCAAGAAACCGGGGGACCGAACACCGGGGAGCTGTTTTTT.

The rearrangement links TRBV7-2 to TRBJ2-2, with 8 bases aligning to TRBD2. The CDR3 contains 17 residues. Germline-derived CDR1 and CDR2 are SGHTA and FQGNSA. Unmatched junction bases numbered 10, after V lost 0 bases and J lost 7 bases. The CDR3 nucleotides read TGTGCCAGCAGCTTAGCCGGAGCGGGAGTGGACCTCGGGGAGCTGTTTTTT. This sequence encodes CASSLAGAGVDLGELFF.

This clone has a handful of counts. The V and J genes are TRBV24-1 and TRBJ2-5; 7 nucleotides line up with TRBD2. CDR3 length equals 17 residues. Germline assignment: CDR1 KGHDR and CDR2 SFDVKD. V trimming: 3 bases; J trimming: 5 bases; junction bases outside the gene matches: 14. CDR3 loop: CATSDPRVRREQETQYF. In nucleotides, the CDR3 is TGTGCCACCAGTGATCCCCGGGTCAGGCGGGAGCAGGAGACCCAGTACTTC.

This clone was found a few times. The chain carries TRBV27 and TRBJ1-6; TRBD1 aligns across 12 bases. Germline V gene lookup returns CDR1 MNHEY and CDR2 SMNVEV (reference sequence). The CDR3 covers 17 residues. Trimming took 6 bases from V and 11 from J; bases not matched to a gene: 14. DNA for the CDR3: TGTGCCAGCAGATCGGCGGGACAGGGGGCAATTAGCGCACCCCTCCACTTT. It specifies CASRSAGQGAISAPLHF.

This rearrangement joins TRBV15 to TRBJ2-5, with D uncertain. Trimming removed 4 bases from V and 1 base from J, with 10 bases in between. CDR3 length: 14 amino acids. The germline gives CDR1 LNHNV, CDR2 YYDKDF (reference sequence). DNA of the CDR3: TGTGCCACCAGCATCGGCCAGGTCCAAGAGACCCAGTACTTC. This translates into CATSIGQVQETQYF.

This clone was observed a single time. V and J are TRBV4-2 and TRBJ2-2; D possibly corresponds to TRBD1 (6 bases). V was cut by 4 bases and J by 4 bases, with 16 bases left in between. CDR3 length equals 16 residues. Germline V gene lookup returns CDR1 LGHNA and CDR2 YNFKEQ. The DNA of the CDR3 is TGTGCCAGCAGCCCTCACTCGGACAGCAGCACCGGGGAGCTGTTTTTT. As protein: CASSPHSDSSTGELFF.

The V call is TRBV7-9, the J call TRBJ1-1; D is possibly TRBD1 (6 bases). V gave up 3 bases and J gave up 5 bases, with 7 bases separating them. Germline loops: CDR1 SEHNR, CDR2 FQNEAQ (reference sequence). This CDR3 spans 12 amino acids. CDR3 bases: TGTGCCAGCAGCTTCGGACAGACTGAAGCTTTCTTT. Protein: CASSFGQTEAFF.

V is TRBV27 and J is TRBJ1-5; possibly TRBD1 for D (6 bases). Trimming took off 8 bases at V and 0 bases at J, with 17 bases between the two ends. The germline V gene encodes CDR1 MNHEY and CDR2 SMNVEV (reference sequence). This CDR3 comprises 16 residues. CDR3 protein: CASRRRTATSNQPQHF. The CDR3 region has the DNA TGTGCCAGCCGGAGGAGGACAGCGACTAGCAATCAGCCCCAGCATTTT.

The V call is TRBV19, the J call TRBJ2-5; D is unresolved. The V gene's germline CDR1 is LNHDA and CDR2 SQIVND (reference sequence). CDR3 length: 13 amino acids. Trimming shortened V by 7 bases and J by 1 base, and 10 bases separated the two germline ends. In DNA form, the CDR3 reads TGTGCCAGTACCACCAAGCCCCAAGAGACCCAGTACTTC. Residues: CASTTKPQETQYF.

The chain uses TRBV3-1 (or the pseudogene TRBV3-2) and TRBJ1-2; no clear D. CDR1 and CDR2 from the germline V gene are LGHDT and YNNKEL (reference sequence). V lost 1 base to trimming and J lost 3 bases, with 9 bases between them. The CDR3 runs 14 residues. The CDR3 loop is CASSQVADYYGYTF. The CDR3 bases are TGTGCCAGCAGCCAAGTGGCAGACTACTATGGCTACACCTTC.